The table lists the clone carrying this TCR beta chain with many counts. Unique molecular identifiers were used to barcode this TCRbeta library. Via MiXCR, TCRdb re-called the PCR reads, giving one row per CDR3 protein. The data show roughly 200,000 distinct CDR3 sequences, with less than 15% seen just once and about 13% held by the top ten. This sample stems from a study of T-cell reconstitution after alpha-beta-depleted transplantation in children. Germline CDR1 reads MNHEY; CDR2 reads SVGEGT. The CDR3 covers 15 residues. V shed 4 bases and J shed 1 base, with 13 bases lying between them. The sequencing used PBMCs from the stem cell graft donor, collected from the stem cell graft. The receptor was isolated from a human donor who donated a stem cell graft to a child with acute lymphoblastic leukemia. V is TRBV6-2 or TRBV6-3 and J is TRBJ1-1, with D perhaps matching TRBD1 (6 bases). CDR3 bases: TGTGCCAGCAGTTCCACAGGGTCCCCGAACACTGAAGCTTTCTTT. Amino acids: CASSSTGSPNTEAFF.